The clone carrying this T cell receptor (beta chain) came up many times. Its antigen is not known. Trimming shortened V by 2 bases and J by 7 bases, and 8 bases separated the two germline ends. CDR3 size: 12 residues. Germline CDR1 is MRHNA and CDR2 is SNTAGT. This record comes from a study of breast tumors, draining lymph nodes, adjacent tissues. Broader study findings: The lymph node origin of tumor T cells was framed as consistent with a hypothesis, not demonstrated. Tumor TCR diversity was below lymph nodes but above nontumor tissue. Findings are consistent with lymph node origin and intratumoral expansion of most tumor T cells.

Axillary draining lymph nodes of breast cancer patients supplied the node samples. TCRdb re-derived calls from the multiplex PCR reads in MiXCR, one entry per CDR3 protein. The data contain under 350,000 distinct CDR3 sequences, 30% to 35% of them singletons. Sequenced input: axillary lymph node tissue. This chain joins TRBV6-4 and TRBJ1-2; D gene ambiguous. The clonotype was recovered from a female donor with breast cancer. Some clones in this sample may be carry-over from other donors' samples. The CDR3 nucleotides are TGTGCCAGCAGTGACCCTCGGGCTGGCTACACCTTC. As protein: CASSDPRAGYTF.